This T cell receptor (beta chain) emerged from a study of blood T cell repertoires in COVID-19. The V gene lost 6 bases and the J gene lost 2 bases, with 16 bases spanning the gap. The CDR3 extends over 14 amino acids. In germline, CDR1 is SQVTM, CDR2 ANQGSEA. Study members were between about 18 and 89 years old and lived in 24 US regions. Recovered status applied to Cohort 3 donors who had two consecutive negative PCRs. It also applied to those with clearance or with symptom resolution. Sequencing was performed with immunoSEQ multiplex PCR; in TCRdb, only in-frame clones are kept and a portion is missing. This sample has more than 400,000 clones, with about 90% found just once.

The sequencing sample was made of PBMCs or T cells enriched from blood (not recorded which). This clonotype was obtained from a man younger than 35 who had recovered from COVID-19. This chain connects TRBV29-1 to TRBJ1-1; D call uncertain. CDR3 sequence reads: CSVVPPGSNTEAFF. CDR3 nucleotide sequence: TGCAGCGTCGTACCACCGGGGTCTAACACTGAAGCTTTCTTT. Supplemented by reference TRBV29-1 and TRBJ1-1, the full variable domain reads SAVISQKPSRDICQRGTSLTIQCQVDSQVTMMFWYRQQPGQSLTLIATANQGSEATYESGFVIDKFPISRPNLTFSTLTVSNMSPEDSSIYLCSVVPPGSNTEAFFGQGTRLTVV.